This T cell receptor beta chain was obtained from a study of blood T cells in healthy people across ages. V dropped 0 bases and J dropped 0 bases, with 11 bases sitting between them. The germline CDR1 and CDR2 sequences are SGHVS and FNYEAQ. The CDR3 is 16 amino acids. Primers used in a second PCR of about 7 to 12 cycles were a sample-barcoded 5' primer and a J-beta primer mix. Each CDR3 protein is one row after TCRdb ran MiXCR on the 5' RACE reads. There are under 800,000 distinct CDR3 sequences in the sample; under 25% occur only once, and more than 3% lies in the top ten. This clonotype was recorded a few times.

Sequencing used blood. The sequence derives from a man between 65 and 79 years old in good health. This sequence joins TRBV7-6 and TRBJ2-5; possible D gene TRBD2, 6 bases. Here the CDR3 reads CASSLATGVYQETQYF. The CDR3, as DNA: TGTGCCAGCAGCTTAGCGACGGGGGTGTACCAAGAGACCCAGTACTTC.